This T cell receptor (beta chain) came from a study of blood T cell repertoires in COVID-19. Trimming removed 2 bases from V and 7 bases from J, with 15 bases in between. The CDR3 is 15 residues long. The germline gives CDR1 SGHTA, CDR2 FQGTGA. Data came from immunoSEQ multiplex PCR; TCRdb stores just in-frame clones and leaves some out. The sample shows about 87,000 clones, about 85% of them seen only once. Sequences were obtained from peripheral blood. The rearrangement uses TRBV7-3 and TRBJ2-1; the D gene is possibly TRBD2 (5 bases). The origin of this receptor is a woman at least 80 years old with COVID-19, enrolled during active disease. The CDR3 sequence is CASSLLSASLNEQFF. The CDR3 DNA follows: TGTGCCAGCAGCTTACTCAGTGCTAGCCTTAATGAGCAGTTCTTC.